A single sample gave rise to the 22 T cell receptor beta chains below, sequenced in a study of T cell changes during pregnancy in multiple sclerosis. Assay: immunoSEQ multiplex PCR; the TCRdb copy retains only in-frame clones and omits some. The repertoire holds approximately 63,000 clones, with about 94% as singletons. Sequences were derived from CD8+ T cells from peripheral blood mononuclear cells, sampled in the third trimester of pregnancy. The receptors originated from a female donor with multiple sclerosis, enrolled in a pregnancy study.

This clone occurred once. The chain has TRBV27 and TRBJ2-4; no clear D. This CDR3 has 13 residues. Trimming took 3 bases from V and 1 from J, leaving 4 bases between them. Germline loops: CDR1 MNHEY, CDR2 SMNVEV (reference sequence). CDR3 coding DNA: TGTGCCAGCAGTTTCAATGCCAAAAACATTCAGTACTTC. Amino acid sequence: CASSFNAKNIQYF.

The rearrangement links TRBV7-9 to TRBJ2-1; D uncertain. Trimming removed 7 bases from V and 0 bases from J, with 10 bases in between. The CDR3 totals 14 residues. Germline loops: CDR1 SEHNR, CDR2 FQNEAQ (reference sequence). CDR3 DNA sequence: TGTGCCAGCACCGCCATGAGCTCCTACAATGAGCAGTTCTTC. This encodes CASTAMSSYNEQFF. Full variable domain (outside the CDR3, taken from reference TRBV7-9 and TRBJ2-1): DTGVSQNPRHKITKRGQNVTFRCDPISEHNRLYWYRQTLGQGPEFLTYFQNEAQLEKSRLLSDRFSAERPKGSFSTLEIQRTEQGDSAMYLCASTAMSSYNEQFFGPGTRLTVL.

Only a few counts were recorded for this clone. V usage is TRBV9 and J usage is TRBJ1-1, with 8 bases lining up with TRBD1. Looked up from germline, CDR1 is SGDLS and CDR2 is YYNGEE. The ends lost 0 bases at V and 1 base at J; junction bases unmatched: 5. This CDR3 is 16 amino acids long. Written as DNA, the CDR3 is TGTGCCAGCAGCGTAGCAGTAACAGGGGGGAACACTGAAGCTTTCTTT. Protein sequence: CASSVAVTGGNTEAFF.

The chain carries TRBV13 and TRBJ2-5; D is possibly TRBD1 (7 bases). Germline assignment: CDR1 PRHDT and CDR2 FYEKMQ (reference sequence). The CDR3 is 13 amino acids. Trimming took off 5 bases at V and 7 bases at J, with 14 bases between the two ends. The CDR3 here is CASSPGRGATQYF. CDR3 coding DNA: TGTGCCAGCAGCCCGGGCAGGGGGGCGACCCAGTACTTC.

The chain couples TRBV27 to TRBJ2-1, with D hard to call. Trimming took off 5 bases at V and 4 bases at J, with 12 bases between the two ends. This CDR3 has 14 residues. Germline loops: CDR1 MNHEY, CDR2 SMNVEV (reference sequence). Here the CDR3 DNA reads TGTGCCAGCAGTCTTCGAGACTTATACAATGAGCAGTTCTTC. Translating gives CASSLRDLYNEQFF.

The V and J genes are TRBV4-1 and TRBJ2-1, with D maybe TRBD2 (5 bases). The CDR3 runs to 18 residues. Germline CDR1 is MGHRA and CDR2 is YSYEKL. V lost 1 base, J lost 5 bases, and 21 bases lay in between. This CDR3 is CASSQVPFEGGPNNEQFF. The CDR3 bases are TGCGCCAGCAGCCAAGTCCCTTTTGAGGGCGGACCCAACAATGAGCAGTTCTTC.

V and J are TRBV13 and TRBJ2-7; TRBD1 matches 7 bases. This CDR3 contains 13 residues. Germline CDR1 is PRHDT and CDR2 is FYEKMQ (reference sequence). The ends lost 5 bases at V and 4 bases at J; junction bases unmatched: 5. CDR3 residues: CASSNGRGYEQYF. The CDR3 DNA reads TGTGCCAGCAGCAACGGCAGGGGGTACGAGCAGTACTTC.

The rearrangement links TRBV2 to TRBJ1-1; D not certain. CDR1 SNHLY and CDR2 FYNNEI come from the germline V gene. V was shortened by 4 bases and J by 1 base, with 7 bases between the two germline ends. The CDR3 runs to 13 residues. This CDR3 reads CASSVFGNTEAFF. Here the CDR3 DNA reads TGTGCCAGCAGTGTTTTCGGGAACACTGAAGCTTTCTTT. Looking up the rest from reference TRBV2 and TRBJ1-1 gives the full variable domain: EPEVTQTPSHQVTQMGQEVILRCVPISNHLYFYWYRQILGQKVEFLVSFYNNEISEKSEIFDDQFSVERPDGSNFTLKIRSTKLEDSAMYFCASSVFGNTEAFFGQGTRLTVV.

This chain connects TRBV2 to TRBJ2-7, with 12 positions matching TRBD1. CDR1 and CDR2 (germline): SNHLY, FYNNEI. The junction had 7 bases not matched to a gene; V was cut back by 8 bases and J by 5 bases. The CDR3 contains 14 residues. CDR3 nucleotides: TGTGCCAGCCTGACGGGACAGGGGGCCGACGAGCAGTACTTC. Its translation: CASLTGQGADEQYF. Looking up the rest from reference TRBV2 and TRBJ2-7 gives the full variable domain: EPEVTQTPSHQVTQMGQEVILRCVPISNHLYFYWYRQILGQKVEFLVSFYNNEISEKSEIFDDQFSVERPDGSNFTLKIRSTKLEDSAMYFCASLTGQGADEQYFGPGTRLTVT.

J is TRBJ1-1 and V is TRBV5-1; the match to TRBD1 covers 8 bases. Germline-derived CDR1 and CDR2 are SGHRS and YFSETQ. The CDR3 has 15 amino acids. Trimming removed 0 bases from V and 4 bases from J; junction bases left unmatched: 5. The CDR3 is CASSLDTGTGTEAFF. In DNA, the CDR3 is TGCGCCAGCAGCTTGGACACAGGGACAGGCACTGAAGCTTTCTTT.

The chain recombines TRBV27 with TRBJ2-1, with TRBD2 matching over 7 bases. Germline trimming cut 4 bases from V and 6 bases from J; bases unmatched to any gene: 3. This CDR3 region has 13 residues. Looked up from germline, CDR1 is MNHEY and CDR2 is SMNVEV (reference sequence). The CDR3 is CASSSGGSNEQFF. CDR3 DNA sequence: TGTGCCAGCAGTTCTGGCGGGAGCAATGAGCAGTTCTTC.

V is TRBV6-1 and J is TRBJ2-3; a possible D gene is TRBD1 (6 bases). The V gene's germline CDR1 is MNHNS and CDR2 SASEGT. The length of the CDR3 is 17 residues. The V and J ends lost 0 bases and 1 base respectively, with 14 bases between them. CDR3 protein: CASSEARGGGGTDTQYF. Here the CDR3 DNA reads TGTGCCAGCAGTGAAGCGCGTGGGGGCGGTGGCACAGATACGCAGTATTTT.

The J gene is TRBJ2-1, the V gene TRBV19, with TRBD2 matching over 13 bases. This CDR3 contains 15 residues. Germline CDR1 LNHDA, CDR2 SQIVND (reference sequence). V lost 6 bases and J lost 6; bases outside the gene matches: 5. The CDR3, as DNA: TGTGCCAGTAGGCCGACTAGCGGGAGGTTCAATGAGCAGTTCTTC. It codes for CASRPTSGRFNEQFF.

The chain couples TRBV21-1 to TRBJ2-7; the D call in the table, TRBD2, was not verified against the DNA. TRBV21-1 is deemed a pseudogene. CDR3 size: 12 residues. The DNA of the CDR3 is TGTGCCCGCTTCGGTTTTTCCTACGAGCAGTACTTC. It specifies CARFGFSYEQYF.

This chain connects TRBV4-1 to TRBJ2-1; maybe TRBD2 (6 bases). Trimming removed 4 bases at V and 4 bases at J, with 11 bases between. This CDR3 contains 14 residues. Germline V lookup: CDR1 MGHRA, CDR2 YSYEKL. CDR3 residues: CASSRLVRYNEQFF. Here the CDR3 DNA reads TGCGCCAGCAGCCGACTAGTAAGGTACAATGAGCAGTTCTTC.

Here the CDR3 DNA reads TGTGCCAGCAGTGCGAAGCCGTACTTC. The encoded protein is CASSAKPYF. The chain is built from TRBV27 and TRBJ2-7; no clear D. The CDR3 sequence is 9 residues long. Germline assignment: CDR1 MNHEY and CDR2 SMNVEV (reference sequence). The ends were cut back, 5 bases at V and 12 bases at J, with 8 bases in the middle.

The chain links TRBV6-1 to TRBJ2-7; a weak D match, TRBD1 (6 bases). The CDR3 sequence is 16 residues long. Germline V gene sequence: CDR1 MNHNS, CDR2 SASEGT. Trimming shortened V by 4 bases and J by 1 base, and 17 bases separated the two germline ends. The CDR3 loop is CASSVNYRDTSYEQYF. CDR3 nucleotide sequence: TGTGCCAGCAGTGTGAACTACCGGGACACGTCCTACGAGCAGTACTTC.

This clone was counted a single time. This chain's CDR3 is CASSYSGGTEAFF. The CDR3 DNA reads TGTGCCAGCAGCTACAGCGGGGGAACTGAAGCTTTCTTT. J is TRBJ1-1 and V is TRBV7-3; D is possibly TRBD1 (5 bases). V was trimmed by 4 bases and J by 5 bases, leaving 11 bases between them. The germline V gene has CDR1 SGHTA and CDR2 FQGTGA. The CDR3 is made up of 13 amino acids.

The V and J genes are TRBV5-6 and TRBJ2-7, with D possibly TRBD2 on 6 matching bases. This CDR3 contains 14 residues. Trimming removed 4 bases from V and 1 base from J, with 12 bases in between. Looked up from germline, CDR1 is SGHDT and CDR2 is YYEEEE. The DNA for the CDR3 is TGTGCCAGCAGCCCTTTTCGGGGGTCCTACGAGCAGTACTTC. Protein: CASSPFRGSYEQYF. Drawing the rest from reference TRBV5-6 and TRBJ2-7, the complete variable domain is DAGVTQSPTHLIKTRGQQVTLRCSPKSGHDTVSWYQQALGQGPQFIFQYYEEEERQRGNFPDRFSGHQFPNYSSELNVNALLLGDSALYLCASSPFRGSYEQYFGPGTRLTVT.

CDR3 DNA sequence: TGTGCCAGCAGACAGGGTACGGATGAGCAGTTCTTC. Translating it yields CASRQGTDEQFF. This rearrangement joins TRBV6-5 to TRBJ2-1, with a weak D call TRBD1 (6 bases). Trimming stripped 6 bases from V and 8 bases from J, with 11 bases between. CDR1 and CDR2 (germline): MNHEY, SVGAGI. The CDR3 loop spans 12 amino acids.

This clone was seen a single time. This chain joins TRBV19 and TRBJ1-2; 9 bases are shared with TRBD1. This CDR3 is built from 16 residues. Trimming cost V 1 base and J 5 bases; bases outside gene matches: 8. The germline V gene encodes CDR1 LNHDA and CDR2 SQIVND (reference sequence). CDR3 nucleotides: TGTGCCAGTAGTATAGTATCGGGACAGGGTGGATATGGCTACACCTTC. Translated, it gives CASSIVSGQGGYGYTF. The variable domain in full, with the rest retrieved from reference TRBV19 and TRBJ1-2, is DGGITQSPKYLFRKEGQNVTLSCEQNLNHDAMYWYRQDPGQGLRLIYYSQIVNDFQKGDIAEGYSVSREKKESFPLTVTSAQKNPTAFYLCASSIVSGQGGYGYTFGSGTRLTVV.

The chain employs TRBV19 and TRBJ2-1; the match to TRBD2 covers 10 bases. V was clipped by 6 bases and J by 4 bases; unmatched bases: 6. The germline gives CDR1 LNHDA, CDR2 SQIVND (reference sequence). The CDR3 loop spans 15 amino acids. CDR3 region: CASSPGLAEYNEQFF. CDR3 DNA sequence: TGTGCCAGTAGCCCAGGACTAGCGGAGTACAATGAGCAGTTCTTC.